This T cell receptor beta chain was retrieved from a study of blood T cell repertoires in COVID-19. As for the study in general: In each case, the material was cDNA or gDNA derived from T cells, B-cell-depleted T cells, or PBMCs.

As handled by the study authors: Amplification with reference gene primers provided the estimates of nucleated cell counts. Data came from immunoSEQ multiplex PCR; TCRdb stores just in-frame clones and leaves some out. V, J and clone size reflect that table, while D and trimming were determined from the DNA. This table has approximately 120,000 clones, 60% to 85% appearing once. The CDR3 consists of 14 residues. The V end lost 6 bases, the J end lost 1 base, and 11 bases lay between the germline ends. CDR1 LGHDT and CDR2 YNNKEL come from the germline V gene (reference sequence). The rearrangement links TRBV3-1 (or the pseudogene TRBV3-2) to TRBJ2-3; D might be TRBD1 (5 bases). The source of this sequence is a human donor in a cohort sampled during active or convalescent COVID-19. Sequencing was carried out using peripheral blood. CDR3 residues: CASSTTARTDTQYF. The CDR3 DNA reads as TGTGCCAGCAGTACGACAGCCCGCACAGATACGCAGTATTTT.